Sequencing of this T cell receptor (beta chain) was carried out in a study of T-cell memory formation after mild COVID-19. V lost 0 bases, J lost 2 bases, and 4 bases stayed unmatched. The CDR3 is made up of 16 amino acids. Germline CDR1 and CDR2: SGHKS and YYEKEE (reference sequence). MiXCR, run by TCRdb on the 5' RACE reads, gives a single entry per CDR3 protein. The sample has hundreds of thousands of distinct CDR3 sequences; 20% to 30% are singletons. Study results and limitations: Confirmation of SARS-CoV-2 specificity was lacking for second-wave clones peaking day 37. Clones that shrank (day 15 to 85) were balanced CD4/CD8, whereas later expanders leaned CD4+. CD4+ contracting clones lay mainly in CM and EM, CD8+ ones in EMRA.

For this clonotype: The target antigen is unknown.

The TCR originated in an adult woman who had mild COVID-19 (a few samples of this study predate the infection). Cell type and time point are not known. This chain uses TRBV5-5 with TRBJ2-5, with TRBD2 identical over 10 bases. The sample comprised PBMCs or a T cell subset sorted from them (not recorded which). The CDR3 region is CASSLGASGGQETQYF. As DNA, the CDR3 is TGTGCCAGCAGCTTGGGTGCTAGCGGGGGACAAGAGACCCAGTACTTC.